Reported below is one TCR beta chain. This CDR3 is built from 14 residues. Germline CDR1 is MNHEY and CDR2 is SMNVEV (reference sequence). The V and J ends lost 6 bases and 2 bases, in that order; junction bases with no gene match: 2. The data stem from a study of T cell clones after liver transplantation. Assay used: immunoSEQ multiplex PCR; TCRdb lists only in-frame clones, some missing. The sample has around 100,000 clones; around 84% are singletons. This specimen was CD4+ T cells from blood, taken around 4 years after liver transplant. The chain couples TRBV27 to TRBJ2-2; 8 nucleotides line up with TRBD1. This clonotype was sampled from a human patient who received a liver transplant. Part of the T cells may come from the graft donor. CDR3 nucleotide sequence: TGTGCCAGCAGGACAGGGGACAACACCGGGGAGCTGTTTTTT. This codes for CASRTGDNTGELFF.